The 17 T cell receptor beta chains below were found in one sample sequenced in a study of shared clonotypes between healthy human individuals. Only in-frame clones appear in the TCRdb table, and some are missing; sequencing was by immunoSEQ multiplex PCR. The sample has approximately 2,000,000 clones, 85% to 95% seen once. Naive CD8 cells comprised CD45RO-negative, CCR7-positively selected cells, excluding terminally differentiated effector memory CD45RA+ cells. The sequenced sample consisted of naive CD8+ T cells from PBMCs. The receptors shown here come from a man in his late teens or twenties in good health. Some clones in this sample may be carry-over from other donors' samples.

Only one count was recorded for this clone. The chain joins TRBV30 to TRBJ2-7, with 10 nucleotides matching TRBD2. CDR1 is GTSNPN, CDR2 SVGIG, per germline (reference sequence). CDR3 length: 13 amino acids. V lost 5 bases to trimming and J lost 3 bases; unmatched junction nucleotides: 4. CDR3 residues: CAWASGSIYEQYF. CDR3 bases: TGTGCCTGGGCTAGCGGGAGTATCTACGAGCAGTACTTC.

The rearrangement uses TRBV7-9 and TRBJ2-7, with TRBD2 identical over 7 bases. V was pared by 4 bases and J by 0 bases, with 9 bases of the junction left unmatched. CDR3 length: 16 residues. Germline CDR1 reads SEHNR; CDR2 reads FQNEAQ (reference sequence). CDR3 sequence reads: CASSSFSGPNSYEQYF. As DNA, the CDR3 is TGTGCCAGCAGCTCCTTTAGCGGGCCTAACTCCTACGAGCAGTACTTC.

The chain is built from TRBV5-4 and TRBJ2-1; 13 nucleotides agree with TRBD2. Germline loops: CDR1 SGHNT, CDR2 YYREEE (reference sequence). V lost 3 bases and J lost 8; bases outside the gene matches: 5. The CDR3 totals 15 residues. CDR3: CASSSGLAGVYEQFF. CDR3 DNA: TGTGCCAGCAGCTCCGGACTAGCGGGAGTATATGAGCAGTTCTTC.

CDR3 region: CASSLDSGQAYEQYF. As DNA, the CDR3 is TGTGCCAGCAGCTTAGATTCGGGACAAGCCTACGAGCAGTACTTC. The V gene is TRBV11-2, the J gene TRBJ2-7; weak D call: TRBD1 (6 bases). The V end lost 0 bases, the J end lost 2 bases, and 11 bases lay between the germline ends. CDR3 length: 15 residues. Germline loops: CDR1 SGHAT, CDR2 FQNNGV.

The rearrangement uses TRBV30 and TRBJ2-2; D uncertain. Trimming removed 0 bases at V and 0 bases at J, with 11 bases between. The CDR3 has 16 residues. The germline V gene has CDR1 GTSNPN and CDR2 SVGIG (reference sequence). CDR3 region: CAWSVGLWSNTGELFF. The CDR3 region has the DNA TGTGCCTGGAGTGTCGGTTTGTGGTCGAACACCGGGGAGCTGTTTTTT.

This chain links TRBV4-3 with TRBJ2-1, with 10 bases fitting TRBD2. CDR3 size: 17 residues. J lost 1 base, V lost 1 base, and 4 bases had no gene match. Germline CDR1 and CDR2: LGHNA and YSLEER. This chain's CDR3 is CASSQVLAGVSYNEQFF. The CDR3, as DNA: TGCGCCAGCAGCCAAGTGCTAGCGGGAGTTTCCTACAATGAGCAGTTCTTC.

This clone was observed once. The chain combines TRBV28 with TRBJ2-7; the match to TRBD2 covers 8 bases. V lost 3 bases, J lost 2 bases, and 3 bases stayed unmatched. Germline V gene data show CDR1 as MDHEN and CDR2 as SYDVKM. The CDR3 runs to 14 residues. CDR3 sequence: CASSLKLAAYEQYF. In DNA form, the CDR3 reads TGTGCCAGCAGTTTGAAACTAGCGGCCTACGAGCAGTACTTC.

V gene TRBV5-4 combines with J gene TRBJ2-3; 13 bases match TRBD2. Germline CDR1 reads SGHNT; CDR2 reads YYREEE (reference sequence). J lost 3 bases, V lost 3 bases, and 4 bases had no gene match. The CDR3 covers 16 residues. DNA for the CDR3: TGTGCCAGCAGCTGGACTAGCGGGAGTTGGACAGATACGCAGTATTTT. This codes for CASSWTSGSWTDTQYF.

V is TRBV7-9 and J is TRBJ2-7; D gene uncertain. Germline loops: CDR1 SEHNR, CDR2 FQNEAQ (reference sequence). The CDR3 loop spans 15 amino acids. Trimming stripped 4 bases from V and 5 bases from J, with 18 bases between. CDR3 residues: CASSSGRARHNEQYF. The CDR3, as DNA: TGTGCCAGCAGCTCAGGAAGGGCCCGTCACAACGAGCAGTACTTC.

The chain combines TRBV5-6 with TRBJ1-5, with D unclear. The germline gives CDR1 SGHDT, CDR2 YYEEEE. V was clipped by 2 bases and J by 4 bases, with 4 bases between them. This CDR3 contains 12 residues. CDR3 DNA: TGTGCCAGCAGCTTTGTGAATCAGCCCCAGCATTTT. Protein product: CASSFVNQPQHF.

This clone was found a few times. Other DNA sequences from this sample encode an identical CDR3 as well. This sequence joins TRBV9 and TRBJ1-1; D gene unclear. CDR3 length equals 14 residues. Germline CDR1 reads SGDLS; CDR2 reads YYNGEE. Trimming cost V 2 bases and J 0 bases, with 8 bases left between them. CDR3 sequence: CASSVGYMNTEAFF. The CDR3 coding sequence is TGTGCCAGCAGCGTGGGGTACATGAACACTGAAGCTTTCTTT.

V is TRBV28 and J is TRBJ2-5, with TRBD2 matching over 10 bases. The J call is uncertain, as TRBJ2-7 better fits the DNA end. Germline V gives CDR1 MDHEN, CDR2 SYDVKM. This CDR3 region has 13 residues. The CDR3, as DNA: TGTGCCAGCAGTCCTAGCGGGAGCTACGAGCAGTACTTC. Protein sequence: CASSPSGSYEQYF.

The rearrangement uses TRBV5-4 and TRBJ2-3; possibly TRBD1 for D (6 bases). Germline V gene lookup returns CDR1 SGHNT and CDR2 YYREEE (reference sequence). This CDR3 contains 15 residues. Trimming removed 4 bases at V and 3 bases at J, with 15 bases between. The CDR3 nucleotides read TGTGCCAGCAGCCAGGGGCCCCAAGGGACAGATACGCAGTATTTT. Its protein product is CASSQGPQGTDTQYF.

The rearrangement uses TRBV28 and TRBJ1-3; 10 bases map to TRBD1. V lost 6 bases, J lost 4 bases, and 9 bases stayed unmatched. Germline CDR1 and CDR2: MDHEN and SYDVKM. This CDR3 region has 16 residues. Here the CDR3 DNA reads TGTGCCAGCAGGCGGGACAGGGGACGAGTAGGAAACACCATATATTTT. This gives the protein CASRRDRGRVGNTIYF.

The CDR3 loop reads CASTTGGGSDEQYF. CDR3 bases: TGTGCCAGCACCACGGGGGGGGGTTCCGACGAGCAGTACTTC. This chain connects TRBV27 to TRBJ2-7, with 8 bases that match TRBD2. V was clipped by 7 bases and J by 5 bases; unmatched bases: 10. The CDR3 contains 14 residues. The germline gives CDR1 MNHEY, CDR2 SMNVEV (reference sequence).

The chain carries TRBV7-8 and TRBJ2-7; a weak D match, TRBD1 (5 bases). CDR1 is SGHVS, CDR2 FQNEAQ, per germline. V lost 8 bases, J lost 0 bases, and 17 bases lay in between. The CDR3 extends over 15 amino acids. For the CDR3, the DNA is TGTGCCAGCGTGCCCAGCAGGGAATACTCCTACGAGCAGTACTTC. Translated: CASVPSREYSYEQYF.

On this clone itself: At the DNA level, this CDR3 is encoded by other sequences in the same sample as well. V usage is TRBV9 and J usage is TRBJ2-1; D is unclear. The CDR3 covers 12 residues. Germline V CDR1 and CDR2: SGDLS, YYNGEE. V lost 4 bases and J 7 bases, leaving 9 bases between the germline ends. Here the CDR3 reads CASSPPSNEQFF. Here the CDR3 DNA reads TGTGCCAGCAGCCCCCCTTCAAATGAGCAGTTCTTC. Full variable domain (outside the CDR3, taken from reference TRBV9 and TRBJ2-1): DSGVTQTPKHLITATGQRVTLRCSPRSGDLSVYWYQQSLDQGLQFLIQYYNGEERAKGNILERFSAQQFPDLHSELNLSSLELGDSALYFCASSPPSNEQFFGPGTRLTVL.